These T cell receptor beta chains were read from a single sample in a study of shared clonotypes between healthy human individuals. Clones were read by immunoSEQ multiplex PCR, and TCRdb kept only the in-frame ones, dropping some. This sample has about 2 million clones, with about 95% found just once. Sample: naive CD8+ T cells sorted from blood. All receptors derive from a man between 18 and 35 years old in good health. The CDR3 runs from the conserved cysteine through the conserved F or W. A D gene is named only where the DNA matches it firmly. The size entry is marked missing in some rows and otherwise reads once, few, many or a size class.

j_call: TRBJ2-2
v_call: TRBV7-3
clone_size: .
d_call: .
cdr3_nt: TGTGCCAGCAGCTTAATTCACGGCACCGGGGAGCTGTTTTTT
cdr3_aa: CASSLIHGTGELFF

j_call: TRBJ2-1
v_call: TRBV11-2
clone_size: once
d_call: TRBD2
cdr3_nt: TGTGCCAGCAGCTTAAGTTCACTAGCGGGGTACAATGAGCAGTTCTTC
cdr3_aa: CASSLSSLAGYNEQFF

j_call: TRBJ2-2
v_call: TRBV6-1
clone_size: .
d_call: .
cdr3_nt: TGTGCCAGCAGTGCGGGGTCCGGGGAGCTGTTTTTT
cdr3_aa: CASSAGSGELFF

j_call: TRBJ2-7
v_call: TRBV9
clone_size: .
d_call: .
cdr3_nt: TGTGCCAGCAGCGGTCATCCTAGAAGCGAGCAGTACTTC
cdr3_aa: CASSGHPRSEQYF

j_call: TRBJ1-1
v_call: TRBV2
clone_size: .
d_call: TRBD1
cdr3_nt: TGTGCCAGCAGTGAATGGTTAACAGGGGACATCGAGACTGAAGCTTTCTTT
cdr3_aa: CASSEWLTGDIETEAFF

j_call: TRBJ2-7
v_call: TRBV13
clone_size: .
d_call: TRBD2
cdr3_nt: TGTGCCAGCAGCTTAGGCCCAGGAGCGGGGGAAAGAGAGCAGTACTTC
cdr3_aa: CASSLGPGAGEREQYF

j_call: TRBJ2-5
v_call: TRBV7-9
clone_size: .
d_call: .
cdr3_nt: TGTGCCAGCAGCTTAGTCCCCGGCCCGTCCCAAGAGACCCAGTACTTC
cdr3_aa: CASSLVPGPSQETQYF

j_call: TRBJ2-1
v_call: TRBV19
clone_size: .
d_call: .
cdr3_nt: TGTGCCAGTAGTCTCCTTGGGCAGGGATCCTACAATGAGCAGTTCTTC
cdr3_aa: CASSLLGQGSYNEQFF

j_call: TRBJ1-5
v_call: TRBV6-5
clone_size: .
d_call: .
cdr3_nt: TGTGCCAGCAGTCCAGGGGTCTATAGCAATCAGCCCCAGCATTTT
cdr3_aa: CASSPGVYSNQPQHF

j_call: TRBJ1-2
v_call: TRBV28
clone_size: .
d_call: .
cdr3_nt: TGTGCCAGCAGTCCACTGGAGCTCCCTAACTATGGCTACACCTTC
cdr3_aa: CASSPLELPNYGYTF

j_call: TRBJ2-7
v_call: TRBV9
clone_size: .
d_call: .
cdr3_nt: TGTGCCAGCAGCGTAGCTGGCAGGTCCTACGAGCAGTACTTC
cdr3_aa: CASSVAGRSYEQYF

j_call: TRBJ2-7
v_call: TRBV4-2
clone_size: once
d_call: .
cdr3_nt: TGTGCCAGCAGCCAAGCGGGGGACCCCTACGAGCAGTACTTC
cdr3_aa: CASSQAGDPYEQYF

j_call: TRBJ2-7
v_call: TRBV30
clone_size: .
d_call: .
cdr3_nt: TGTGCCTGGAGTGTATCTAGCGAATCCGAGCAGTACTTC
cdr3_aa: CAWSVSSESEQYF

j_call: TRBJ2-7
v_call: TRBV29-1
clone_size: .
d_call: .
cdr3_nt: TGCAGCGTTGAAGAAGGTCCCTCCTACGAGCAGTACTTC
cdr3_aa: CSVEEGPSYEQYF

j_call: TRBJ1-6
v_call: TRBV2
clone_size: .
d_call: .
cdr3_nt: TGTGCCAGCAGTGCCCTTTTGGGTGCGATCTCATCCCTCCACTTT
cdr3_aa: CASSALLGAISSLHF

j_call: TRBJ1-1
v_call: TRBV4-1
clone_size: .
d_call: .
cdr3_nt: TGCGCCAGCAGCCAAGGACCTTTCGGGGCTTTCTTT
cdr3_aa: CASSQGPFGAFF

j_call: TRBJ2-7
v_call: TRBV5-1
clone_size: .
d_call: .
cdr3_nt: TGCGCCAGCAGCTTGAGGGGGACCGCAGCCTACGAGCAGTACTTC
cdr3_aa: CASSLRGTAAYEQYF

j_call: TRBJ2-3
v_call: TRBV7-3
clone_size: .
d_call: .
cdr3_nt: TGTGCCAGCAGCCCGTCGGGCCTTTGGGCAGATACGCAGTATTTT
cdr3_aa: CASSPSGLWADTQYF

j_call: TRBJ2-3
v_call: TRBV6-1
clone_size: .
d_call: .
cdr3_nt: TGTGCCAGCAGTGAAGCCCAGAGCACAGATACGCAGTATTTT
cdr3_aa: CASSEAQSTDTQYF

j_call: TRBJ2-5
v_call: TRBV5-1
clone_size: .
d_call: .
cdr3_nt: TGCGCCAGCAGCCAGTATTCCCCTCAAGAGACCCAGTACTTC
cdr3_aa: CASSQYSPQETQYF

j_call: TRBJ1-2
v_call: TRBV27
clone_size: .
d_call: .
cdr3_nt: TGTGCCAGCAGTTTTGAGCCCCTTGGAGATGGCTACACCTTC
cdr3_aa: CASSFEPLGDGYTF

j_call: TRBJ2-3
v_call: TRBV7-2
clone_size: .
d_call: TRBD1
cdr3_nt: TGTGCCAGCAGCCCCCGGGACAGGGTCACAGATACGCAGTATTTT
cdr3_aa: CASSPRDRVTDTQYF

j_call: TRBJ2-3
v_call: TRBV9
clone_size: .
d_call: .
cdr3_nt: TGTGCCAGCGGCGGGCTGCGCACAGATACGCAGTATTTT
cdr3_aa: CASGGLRTDTQYF

j_call: TRBJ2-7
v_call: TRBV7-9
clone_size: .
d_call: .
cdr3_nt: TGTGCCAGCAGCCCAACCGGGAGCGAAAGCTCCTACGAGCAGTACTTC
cdr3_aa: CASSPTGSESSYEQYF

j_call: TRBJ1-5
v_call: TRBV10-3
clone_size: .
d_call: .
cdr3_nt: TGTGCCATCAGTGAGGCAGGGTTTGGCAATCAGCCCCAGCATTTT
cdr3_aa: CAISEAGFGNQPQHF

j_call: TRBJ2-3
v_call: TRBV9
clone_size: .
d_call: TRBD2
cdr3_nt: TGTGCCAGCAGCCCCCTGGGGAGGGGCACAGATACGCAGTATTTT
cdr3_aa: CASSPLGRGTDTQYF

j_call: TRBJ2-7
v_call: TRBV5-1
clone_size: once
d_call: .
cdr3_nt: TGCGCCAGCAGCTTGGGACAGCACCGCGGTTCCCCCTACGAGCAGTACTTC
cdr3_aa: CASSLGQHRGSPYEQYF